One T cell receptor (beta chain) is described in this entry. The V gene lost 2 bases and the J gene lost 6 bases, with 14 bases spanning the gap. CDR1 KGHSH and CDR2 LQKENI come from the germline V gene. The CDR3 totals 14 residues. This specimen comes from a study of blood T cell repertoires in COVID-19. Sequenced by immunoSEQ multiplex PCR; TCRdb stores in-frame clones only, minus some. The sample consists of 150,000 to 200,000 clones, about 80% of them appearing once. V is TRBV18 and J is TRBJ2-7; D is unresolved. The sequenced sample consisted of peripheral blood. The clonotype comes from a human donor with acute or convalescent COVID-19. The donor label of this sample is uncertain. The CDR3, as DNA: TGTGCCAGCTCACCAAATCAGGCCTCTCTCGAGCAGTACTTC. Protein sequence: CASSPNQASLEQYF.